This entry lists 26 T cell receptor beta chains sequenced from one sample in a study of shared clonotypes between healthy human individuals. Using immunoSEQ multiplex PCR, the repertoire was profiled, and TCRdb retains in-frame clones only, with some absent. The sample has about 1 million clones, about 76% seen once. Input material: memory CD4+ T cells sorted from blood. Subset here: CD45RA-negative fraction. These receptor sequences come from a man in his late teens or twenties in good health.

This clone was seen a single time. The rearrangement uses TRBV9 and TRBJ2-7; D ambiguous. Germline V lookup: CDR1 SGDLS, CDR2 YYNGEE. Trimming pared 4 bases from V and 4 bases from J, leaving 15 bases between. The length of the CDR3 is 14 residues. The chain's CDR3 is CASSTRSGEYEQYF. In DNA form, the CDR3 reads TGTGCCAGCAGCACCCGGTCAGGTGAATACGAGCAGTACTTC.

The rearrangement links TRBV6-6 to TRBJ2-7; a possible D gene is TRBD2 (6 bases). This CDR3 region has 14 residues. CDR1 and CDR2 (germline): MNHNY, SVGAGI (reference sequence). Deletions cut 0 bases from V and 7 bases from J, with 13 bases between. The CDR3 nucleotides read TGTGCCAGCAGTTACTCCGGGACTTCAGGGGAGCAGTACTTC. Encoded protein: CASSYSGTSGEQYF.

The rearrangement uses TRBV25-1 and TRBJ2-6; the D gene is possibly TRBD2 (6 bases). The CDR3 covers 16 residues. V was pared by 5 bases and J by 1 base, with 12 bases between. Germline assignment: CDR1 MGHDK and CDR2 SYGVNS. The CDR3 DNA reads TGTGCCAGCAGTCCACGGGGGATGTCTGGGGCCAACGTCCTGACTTTC. This codes for CASSPRGMSGANVLTF.

This sequence joins TRBV30 and TRBJ2-5; 11 bases line up with TRBD2. The end of the DNA aligns better with TRBJ2-7, so the J call may be wrong. Germline V gene sequence: CDR1 GTSNPN, CDR2 SVGIG (reference sequence). The CDR3 loop spans 20 amino acids. For the CDR3, the DNA is TGTGCCTGGAGACCCATCTCCGGGACTAGCGGCAGGCCAAGCTCCTACGAGCAGTACTTC. Its translation is CAWRPISGTSGRPSSYEQYF.

The chain joins TRBV5-4 to TRBJ2-1, with D unclear. The ends were cut back, 3 bases at V and 9 bases at J, with 13 bases in the middle. The germline V gene has CDR1 SGHNT and CDR2 YYREEE (reference sequence). The CDR3 totals 13 residues. Here the CDR3 DNA reads TGTGCCAGCAGCTCGGTAGGCTATGGTGAGCAGTTCTTC. Translating it yields CASSSVGYGEQFF.

The chain joins TRBV6-1 to TRBJ2-7, with 7 bases aligning to TRBD2. Germline V lookup: CDR1 MNHNS, CDR2 SASEGT. The junction had 10 bases not matched to a gene; V was cut back by 8 bases and J by 0 bases. This CDR3 contains 15 residues. The CDR3 coding sequence is TGTGCCAGCGTTCTCCTAGGGAGGGGCTCCTACGAGCAGTACTTC. Its translation is CASVLLGRGSYEQYF.

The chain has TRBV30 and TRBJ1-5; tentative D call: TRBD1 (6 bases). The CDR3 is 14 amino acids. V lost 3 bases and J lost 3, with 12 bases in between. Germline V gives CDR1 GTSNPN, CDR2 SVGIG (reference sequence). The CDR3 sequence: CAWRPRGDNQPQHF. The CDR3 DNA reads TGTGCCTGGAGGCCCAGGGGAGACAATCAGCCCCAGCATTTT.

The chain recombines TRBV9 with TRBJ2-1; D remains unclear. The CDR3 is 14 residues long. The germline gives CDR1 SGDLS, CDR2 YYNGEE. V was clipped by 0 bases and J by 10 bases, with 14 bases between them. For the CDR3, the DNA is TGTGCCAGCAGCGTAGAAAGGCTAGTAAGCGAGCAGTTCTTC. It specifies CASSVERLVSEQFF.

In this sample, this clone turned up many times. V usage is TRBV7-2 and J usage is TRBJ1-1; no definite D call. The CDR3 totals 12 residues. Germline V CDR1 and CDR2: SGHTA, FQGNSA. Trimming took 5 bases from V and 11 from J, leaving 15 bases between them. The CDR3 region has the DNA TGTGCCAGCAGCCCCTCTACGATGGGGGCTTTCTTT. Its protein product is CASSPSTMGAFF.

CDR3 bases: TGTGCCAGCAGCCTAGGGACTCCGGATGAGCAGTTCTTC. Translated: CASSLGTPDEQFF. V is TRBV9 and J is TRBJ2-1; D is perhaps TRBD2 (6 bases). CDR1 SGDLS and CDR2 YYNGEE come from the germline V gene. With 4 bases removed from V and 8 bases from J, the gap between germline ends came to 13 bases. This CDR3 is built from 13 residues. Supplemented by reference TRBV9 and TRBJ2-1, the full variable domain reads DSGVTQTPKHLITATGQRVTLRCSPRSGDLSVYWYQQSLDQGLQFLIQYYNGEERAKGNILERFSAQQFPDLHSELNLSSLELGDSALYFCASSLGTPDEQFFGPGTRLTVL.

Points on this clone: A much larger clone sits a single nucleotide away, making a read error possible. Other DNA sequences of this sample code for an identical CDR3. This chain connects TRBV19 to TRBJ2-3, with TRBD2 matching over 12 bases. The CDR3 spans 16 residues. The germline gives CDR1 LNHDA, CDR2 SQIVND (reference sequence). Unmatched junction bases numbered 8, after V lost 4 bases and J lost 6 bases. CDR3 residues: CASSKGLAGSGDTQYF. For the CDR3, the DNA is TGTGCCAGTAGTAAGGGACTAGCGGGTAGTGGGGATACGCAGTATTTT. Based on the CDR3 plus reference TRBV19 and TRBJ2-3, the full variable domain is DGGITQSPKYLFRKEGQNVTLSCEQNLNHDAMYWYRQDPGQGLRLIYYSQIVNDFQKGDIAEGYSVSREKKESFPLTVTSAQKNPTAFYLCASSKGLAGSGDTQYFGPGTRLTVL.

CDR3 sequence (DNA): TGTGCCAGCAGCTTAAAGGACTATGGCTACACCTTC. This encodes CASSLKDYGYTF. The chain has TRBV7-3 and TRBJ1-2; D gene uncertain. V shed 1 base and J shed 3 bases, with 3 bases lying between them. The CDR3 contains 12 residues. Germline CDR1 and CDR2: SGHTA and FQGTGA.

The CDR3 DNA sequence: TGTGCCAGCAGTTCCGGTGGACAGGTGAGCCAAGAAGCTTTCTTT. This sequence encodes CASSSGGQVSQEAFF. V and J are TRBV6-6 and TRBJ1-1; the match to TRBD1 covers 7 bases. The trim removed 4 bases at V and 8 bases at J, leaving 13 bases unmatched. This CDR3 region has 15 residues. Germline CDR1 and CDR2: MNHNY and SVGAGI (reference sequence).

This chain uses TRBV5-1 with TRBJ1-2, with D hard to call. The CDR3 totals 15 residues. CDR1 SGHRS and CDR2 YFSETQ come from the germline V gene. V gave up 4 bases and J gave up 7 bases, with 20 bases separating them. CDR3 region: CASSLSPQMRIGYTF. The CDR3 nucleotides read TGCGCCAGCAGCCTAAGCCCGCAGATGCGGATTGGCTACACCTTC. The full variable domain, its missing parts supplied by reference TRBV5-1 and TRBJ1-2, is KAGVTQTPRYLIKTRGQQVTLSCSPISGHRSVSWYQQTPGQGLQFLFEYFSETQRNKGNFPGRFSGRQFSNSRSEMNVSTLELGDSALYLCASSLSPQMRIGYTFGSGTRLTVV.

V usage is TRBV6-1 and J usage is TRBJ2-1; weak D call: TRBD1 (5 bases). Germline lookup yields CDR1 MNHNS and CDR2 SASEGT. The CDR3 length is 14 residues. V gave up 4 bases and J gave up 4 bases, with 11 bases separating them. This chain's CDR3 is CASSAPGIYNEQFF. The DNA for the CDR3 is TGTGCCAGCAGTGCCCCAGGGATTTACAATGAGCAGTTCTTC.

The chain combines TRBV10-3 with TRBJ2-3; a weak D match, TRBD2 (5 bases). There are 17 residues in the CDR3. With 3 bases removed from V and 2 bases from J, the gap between germline ends came to 18 bases. Germline-derived CDR1 and CDR2 are ENHRY and SYGVKD. CDR3 region: CAISDAFGGLNTDTQYF. CDR3 nucleotide sequence: TGTGCCATCAGTGATGCTTTCGGCGGGTTAAACACAGATACGCAGTATTTT.

The rearrangement links TRBV16 to TRBJ2-5; tentatively, D is TRBD2 (6 bases). CDR1 and CDR2 from the germline V gene are KGHSY and FQNENV. Trimming took 1 base from V and 5 from J, leaving 8 bases between them. CDR3 size: 13 residues. The CDR3 here is CASSQLAAETQYF. CDR3 coding DNA: TGTGCCAGCAGCCAATTAGCGGCGGAGACCCAGTACTTC.

Ten or more counts support this clone. The same CDR3 can be traced to other DNA sequences in this sample. This sequence joins TRBV5-1 and TRBJ2-5; D may correspond to TRBD1 or TRBD2 (6 bases each). The CDR3 totals 15 residues. Germline CDR1 SGHRS, CDR2 YFSETQ. Trimming took 0 bases from V and 5 from J, leaving 14 bases between them. As DNA, the CDR3 is TGCGCCAGCAGCTTGGAGTCCGGGGGCAGGGAGACCCAGTACTTC. Its protein product is CASSLESGGRETQYF.

This clone was seen only once. The CDR3 DNA reads TGCGCCAGCAGCTTGGTTTCAAGCGATGAGCAGTTCTTC. Its translation is CASSLVSSDEQFF. The chain employs TRBV5-1 and TRBJ2-1; D call uncertain. Germline-derived CDR1 and CDR2 are SGHRS and YFSETQ. The CDR3 has 13 amino acids. V lost 0 bases and J 8 bases, leaving 9 bases between the germline ends.

J is TRBJ1-3 and V is TRBV5-1; D is uncertain. The CDR3 contains 14 residues. The germline V gene encodes CDR1 SGHRS and CDR2 YFSETQ. Between the trimmed V and J ends, which lost 4 bases and 0 bases, there was a span of 8 bases. The CDR3 sequence is CASSPSYSGNTIYF. As DNA, the CDR3 is TGCGCCAGCAGCCCCTCATACTCTGGAAACACCATATATTTT.

The chain combines TRBV11-2 with TRBJ2-3; D may be TRBD2 (6 bases). The CDR3 consists of 14 residues. Trimming took 5 bases from V and 2 from J, leaving 11 bases between them. Per germline, CDR1 SGHAT and CDR2 FQNNGV. CDR3 sequence reads: CASSAGSYTDTQYF. CDR3 DNA sequence: TGTGCCAGCAGCGCCGGGAGTTACACAGATACGCAGTATTTT. The variable domain in full, completed from reference TRBV11-2 and TRBJ2-3, reads EAGVAQSPRYKIIEKRQSVAFWCNPISGHATLYWYQQILGQGPKLLIQFQNNGVVDDSQLPKDRFSAERLKGVDSTLKIQPAKLEDSAVYLCASSAGSYTDTQYFGPGTRLTVL.

The CDR3 protein is CASSVGARGGQETQYF. The CDR3 bases are TGTGCCAGCAGCGTAGGGGCCAGGGGAGGCCAAGAGACCCAGTACTTC. The gene calls are TRBV9 and TRBJ2-5; perhaps D is TRBD1 or TRBD2 (6 bases each). Per the germline V gene, CDR1 is SGDLS and CDR2 is YYNGEE. V dropped 0 bases and J dropped 1 base, with 13 bases sitting between them. The CDR3 is 16 amino acids.

The chain recombines TRBV11-2 with TRBJ1-1; D call uncertain. The CDR3 has 15 residues. Trimming removed 3 bases at V and 2 bases at J, with 13 bases between. Germline V lookup: CDR1 SGHAT, CDR2 FQNNGV. The CDR3 spells CASSLGGVLNTEAFF. The CDR3 DNA reads as TGTGCCAGCAGCTTGGGTGGGGTTTTAAACACTGAAGCTTTCTTT.

V is TRBV13 and J is TRBJ2-2, with 8 bases aligning to TRBD2. J lost 4 bases, V lost 4 bases, and 8 bases had no gene match. Germline CDR1 reads PRHDT; CDR2 reads FYEKMQ (reference sequence). There are 16 residues in the CDR3. The CDR3 DNA follows: TGTGCCAGCAGCTATCGAGCGGGAGCCATCACCGGGGAGCTGTTTTTT. Its translation: CASSYRAGAITGELFF.

This chain connects TRBV7-9 to TRBJ1-6; D is unclear. V was cut by 0 bases and J by 9 bases, with 0 bases left in between. CDR3 size: 11 residues. Germline V gene data show CDR1 as SEHNR and CDR2 as FQNEAQ (reference sequence). The CDR3 nucleotides read TGTGCCAGCAGCTTAGCTTCACCCCTCCACTTT. Amino acid sequence: CASSLASPLHF.

The chain is built from TRBV9 and TRBJ1-2; D gene ambiguous. Germline CDR1 and CDR2: SGDLS and YYNGEE. V was cut by 2 bases and J by 3 bases, with 8 bases left in between. The CDR3 sequence is 13 residues long. The CDR3 DNA reads TGTGCCAGCAGCGTCGGGGAGGACTATGGCTACACCTTC. Encoded protein: CASSVGEDYGYTF.